This TCR beta chain was sequenced for a study of blood T cell repertoires in COVID-19. The length of the CDR3 is 16 residues. Germline values: CDR1 MDHEN, CDR2 SYDVKM. V lost 7 bases to trimming and J lost 17 bases; unmatched junction nucleotides: 23. Sequencing used immunoSEQ multiplex PCR; TCRdb keeps in-frame clones, though not all of them. The sample yields 300,000 to 350,000 clones, 87% seen once. This TCR was sampled from a woman in her 50s with COVID-19, enrolled during active disease. The V call is TRBV28, the J call TRBJ1-6; 7 bases are shared with TRBD1. The sample taken for sequencing was peripheral blood. The CDR3 coding sequence is TGTGCCAGCACCCAAGGGGGGTTACGGACAGGAACGATCTTCCACTTT. Translated: CASTQGGLRTGTIFHF.